Each of the 14 T cell receptor beta chains below was sequenced from the same sample in a study of regulatory T cells in long-lasting Graves disease. Construction of TCR beta libraries relied on iRepertoire HTBI primers and on Arm-PCR targeting CDR3 regions. TCRdb re-derived calls from the multiplex PCR reads in MiXCR, one entry per CDR3 protein. Among about 440,000 distinct CDR3 sequences, 16% were seen once, and the ten largest hold about 23%. Time point defined: newly diagnosed GD, antithyroid drugs for less than 3 months. Extracted RNA from PBMCs served as the source of the TCR library. These data also featured in a second study, about T cells in Graves' hyperthyroidism and ophthalmopathy.

Sequenced here: peripheral blood mononuclear cells (PBMCs), sampled at new diagnosis, from a patient treated with antithyroid drugs. The receptors were gathered from a woman aged 18-29 years with Graves disease.

This clonotype was counted many times. The chain has TRBV6-1 and TRBJ1-2; D not certain. CDR1 and CDR2 from the germline V gene are MNHNS and SASEGT. The CDR3 consists of 11 residues. The V and J ends lost 11 bases and 3 bases respectively, with 10 bases between them. The DNA of the CDR3 is TGTGCCGCGGGGATGTACTATGGCTACACCTTC. It codes for CAAGMYYGYTF.

In regard to this clonotype: A much larger clone sits a single nucleotide away, making a read error possible. DNA of the CDR3: TGTGCCAGCAGCTTAGCGCCGGGACCAACCCACGATAAGTACTTC. Amino acid sequence: CASSLAPGPTHDKYF. The rearrangement links TRBV7-6 to TRBJ2-3, with D perhaps given as TRBD1 or TRBD2 (5 bases each). The CDR3 has 15 residues. Germline assignment: CDR1 SGHVS and CDR2 FNYEAQ.

This clonotype has only a few counts. The chain joins TRBV6-2 or TRBV6-3 to TRBJ2-5, with D possibly matching TRBD1 (5 bases). Germline loops: CDR1 MNHEY, CDR2 SVGEGT. Trimming shortened V by 4 bases and J by 3 bases, and 12 bases separated the two germline ends. This CDR3 contains 14 residues. Written as DNA, the CDR3 is TGTGCCAGCAGTTCACAGGCCGTAAAAGAGACCCAGTACTTC. Residues: CASSSQAVKETQYF.

The table lists this clonotype with many counts. The V gene is TRBV15, the J gene TRBJ1-5, with D possibly matching TRBD1 (5 bases). The germline V gene encodes CDR1 LNHNV and CDR2 YYDKDF (reference sequence). This CDR3 region has 13 residues. The V and J ends lost 4 bases and 3 bases respectively, with 7 bases between them. The CDR3 reads CATSIRDNQPQHF. CDR3 DNA sequence: TGTGCCACCAGCATCAGGGACAATCAGCCCCAGCATTTT. Drawing the rest from reference TRBV15 and TRBJ1-5, the complete variable domain is DAMVIQNPRYQVTQFGKPVTLSCSQTLNHNVMYWYQQKSSQAPKLLFHYYDKDFNNEADTPDNFQSRRPNTSFCFLDIRSPGLGDTAMYLCATSIRDNQPQHFGDGTRLSIL.

Points on this clonotype: This is likely an artifact of a read error, given a far larger clone one base away. The chain combines TRBV6-5 with TRBJ2-7, with 7 bases fitting TRBD2. The V gene's germline CDR1 is MNHEY and CDR2 SVGAGI. The CDR3 has 15 residues. V was pared by 0 bases and J by 7 bases, with 9 bases of the junction left unmatched. CDR3: CASSYSAGTYNEQYF. The CDR3, as DNA: TGTGCCAGCAGTTACTCAGCGGGAACTTACAATGAGCAGTACTTC.

The sample holds many counts of this clonotype. J is TRBJ2-5 and V is TRBV6-2 or TRBV6-3; D is unresolved. The ends were cut back, 0 bases at V and 1 base at J, with 9 bases in the middle. CDR1 MNHEY and CDR2 SVGEGT come from the germline V gene. This CDR3 is 15 amino acids long. Here the CDR3 reads CASSYSASPQETQYF. The CDR3 nucleotides are TGTGCCAGCAGTTACTCCGCGTCACCCCAAGAGACCCAGTACTTC.

This clonotype was recorded many times. The chain employs TRBV28 and TRBJ2-1, with 12 nucleotides matching TRBD2. This CDR3 has 18 residues. Germline values: CDR1 MDHEN, CDR2 SYDVKM. Trimming cost V 6 bases and J 7 bases; bases outside gene matches: 16. The CDR3 reads CASSQPPLAGGPSNEQFF. The CDR3 DNA sequence: TGTGCCAGCAGCCAACCTCCCCTAGCGGGAGGGCCTTCAAATGAGCAGTTCTTC.

This clonotype was recorded a few times. The rearrangement uses TRBV2 and TRBJ1-2, with D unresolved. The CDR3 loop spans 12 amino acids. Germline V lookup: CDR1 SNHLY, CDR2 FYNNEI. Between the trimmed V and J ends, which lost 7 bases and 3 bases, there was a span of 9 bases. The CDR3 region is CASTADYYGYTF. CDR3 coding DNA: TGTGCCAGCACAGCCGACTACTATGGCTACACCTTC.

This clonotype came up many times. The chain uses TRBV3-1 and TRBJ2-1; D gene ambiguous. The germline V and J ends were trimmed by 4 bases and 6 bases, with 10 bases remaining between them. This CDR3 region has 13 residues. Per germline, CDR1 LGHDT and CDR2 YNNKEL (reference sequence). The CDR3 spells CASSRPGVNEQFF. The CDR3 DNA follows: TGTGCCAGCAGCCGCCCGGGCGTCAATGAGCAGTTCTTC.

Many counts were recorded for this clonotype. Germline is not matched at one junction end, which may reflect a read error. The genes are TRBV30 and TRBJ1-1; TRBD1 is a possible D gene (6 bases). CDR1 and CDR2 from the germline V gene are GTSNPN and SVGIG (reference sequence). The CDR3 is made up of 15 amino acids. In DNA form, the CDR3 reads TGTGCCTGGAGTTTCATAGGGGGGGTGAATACTGAAGCTTTCTTT. As protein: CAWSFIGGVNTEAFF.

This clonotype was seen ten or more times. This chain links TRBV7-2 with TRBJ2-5; TRBD1 might be the D (6 bases). This CDR3 has 16 residues. CDR1 is SGHTA and CDR2 is FQGNSA in the germline V gene. Trimming cost V 5 bases and J 2 bases, with 18 bases left between them. The CDR3 nucleotides are TGTGCCAGCAGCCAGGGGAACGGGGCAAAGCAAGAGACCCAGTACTTC. This codes for CASSQGNGAKQETQYF.

The V and J genes are TRBV12-3 or TRBV12-4 and TRBJ1-1; D gene unclear. This CDR3 is 17 amino acids long. V was shortened by 3 bases and J by 3 bases, with 20 bases between the two germline ends. As DNA, the CDR3 is TGTGCCAGCAGTTTCGGGAGGGATCTTCGAGTCGACACTGAAGCTTTCTTT. Protein sequence: CASSFGRDLRVDTEAFF.

The rearrangement links TRBV28 to TRBJ2-7, with unresolved D. The CDR3 loop spans 13 amino acids. The V and J ends lost 4 bases and 6 bases respectively, with 13 bases between them. Germline V gives CDR1 MDHEN, CDR2 SYDVKM. The CDR3 sequence: CASSSLVTGEQYF. The DNA for the CDR3 is TGTGCCAGCAGTTCCCTTGTCACGGGCGAGCAGTACTTC.

There are a few counts of this clonotype. The gene calls are TRBV12-3 or TRBV12-4 and TRBJ2-2, with 12 bases that match TRBD2. This CDR3 comprises 16 residues. The V and J ends lost 6 bases and 9 bases, in that order; junction bases with no gene match: 11. CDR3 sequence: CASSDLAGGPSRELFF. The CDR3 nucleotides read TGTGCCAGCAGCGATCTAGCGGGAGGGCCGAGCAGGGAGCTGTTTTTT.